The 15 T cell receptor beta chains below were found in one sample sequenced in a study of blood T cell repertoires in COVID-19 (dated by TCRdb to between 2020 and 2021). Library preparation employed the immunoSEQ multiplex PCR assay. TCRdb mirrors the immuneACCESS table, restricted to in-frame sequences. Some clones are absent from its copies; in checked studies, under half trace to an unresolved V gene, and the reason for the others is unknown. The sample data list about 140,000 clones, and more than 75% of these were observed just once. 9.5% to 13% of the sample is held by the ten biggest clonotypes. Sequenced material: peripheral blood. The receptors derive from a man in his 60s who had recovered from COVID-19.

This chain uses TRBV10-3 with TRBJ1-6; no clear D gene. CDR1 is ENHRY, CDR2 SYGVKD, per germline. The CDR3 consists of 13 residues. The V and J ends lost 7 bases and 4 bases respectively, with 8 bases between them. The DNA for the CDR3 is TGTGCCATCAACCAGTGGTATAATTCACCCCTCCACTTT. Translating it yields CAINQWYNSPLHF.

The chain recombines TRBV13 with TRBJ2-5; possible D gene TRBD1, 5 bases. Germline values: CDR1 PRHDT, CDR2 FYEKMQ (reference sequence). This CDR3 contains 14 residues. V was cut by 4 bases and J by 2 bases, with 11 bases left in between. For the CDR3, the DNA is TGTGCCAGCAGCTCGACAGATCTTCAAGAGACCCAGTACTTC. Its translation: CASSSTDLQETQYF.

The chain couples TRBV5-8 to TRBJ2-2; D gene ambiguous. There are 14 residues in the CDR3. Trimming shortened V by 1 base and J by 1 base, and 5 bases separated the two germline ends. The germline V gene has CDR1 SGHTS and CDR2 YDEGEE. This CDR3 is CASSLYWNTGELFF. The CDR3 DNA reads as TGTGCCAGCAGCTTGTATTGGAACACCGGGGAGCTGTTTTTT.

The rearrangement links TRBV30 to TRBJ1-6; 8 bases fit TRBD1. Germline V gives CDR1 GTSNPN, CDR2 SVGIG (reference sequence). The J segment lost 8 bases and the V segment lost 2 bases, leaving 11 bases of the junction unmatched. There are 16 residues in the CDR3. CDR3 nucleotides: TGTGCCTGGAGTCCAACGACAGGGGATTGGGATTCACCCCTCCACTTT. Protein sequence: CAWSPTTGDWDSPLHF. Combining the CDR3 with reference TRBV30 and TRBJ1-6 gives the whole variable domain SQTIHQWPATLVQPVGSPLSLECTVEGTSNPNLYWYRQAAGRGLQLLFYSVGIGQISSEVPQNLSASRPQDRQFILSSKKLLLSDSGFYLCAWSPTTGDWDSPLHFGNGTRLTVT.

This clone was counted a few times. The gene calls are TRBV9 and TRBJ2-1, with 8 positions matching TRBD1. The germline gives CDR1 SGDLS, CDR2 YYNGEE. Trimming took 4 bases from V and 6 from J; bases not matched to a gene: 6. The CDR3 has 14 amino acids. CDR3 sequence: CASSTRTGLNEQFF. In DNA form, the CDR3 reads TGTGCCAGCAGCACCCGGACAGGGCTCAATGAGCAGTTCTTC.

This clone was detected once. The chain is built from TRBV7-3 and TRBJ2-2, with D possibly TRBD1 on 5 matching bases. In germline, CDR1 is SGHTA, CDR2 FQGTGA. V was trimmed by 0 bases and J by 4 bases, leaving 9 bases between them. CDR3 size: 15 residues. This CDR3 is CASSLTSGPTGELFF. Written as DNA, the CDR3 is TGTGCCAGCAGCTTAACGTCAGGGCCCACCGGGGAGCTGTTTTTT.

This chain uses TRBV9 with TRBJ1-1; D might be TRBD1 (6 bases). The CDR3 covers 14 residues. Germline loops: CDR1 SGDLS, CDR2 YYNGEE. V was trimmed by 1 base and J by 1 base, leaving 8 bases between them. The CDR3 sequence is CASSVMGQNTEAFF. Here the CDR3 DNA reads TGTGCCAGCAGCGTAATGGGACAGAACACTGAAGCTTTCTTT.

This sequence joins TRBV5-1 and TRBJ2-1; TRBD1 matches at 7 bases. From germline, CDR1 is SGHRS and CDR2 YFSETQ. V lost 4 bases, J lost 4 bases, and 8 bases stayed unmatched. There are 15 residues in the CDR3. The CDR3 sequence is CASSIGQVGYNEQFF. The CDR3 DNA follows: TGCGCCAGCAGCATAGGACAGGTGGGATACAATGAGCAGTTCTTC.

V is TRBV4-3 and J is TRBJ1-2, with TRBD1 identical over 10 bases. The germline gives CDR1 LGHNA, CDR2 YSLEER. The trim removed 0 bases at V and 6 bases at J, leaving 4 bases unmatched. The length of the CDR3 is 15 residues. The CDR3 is CASSQDSGTGDGYTF. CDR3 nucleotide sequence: TGCGCCAGCAGCCAAGACTCCGGGACAGGGGATGGCTACACCTTC.

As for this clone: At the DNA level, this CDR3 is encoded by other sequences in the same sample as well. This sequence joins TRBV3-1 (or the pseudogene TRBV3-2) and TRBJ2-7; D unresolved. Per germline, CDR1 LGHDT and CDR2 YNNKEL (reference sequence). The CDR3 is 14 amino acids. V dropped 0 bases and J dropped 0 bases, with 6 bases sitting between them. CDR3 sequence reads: CASSQDRYSYEQYF. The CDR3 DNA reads TGTGCCAGCAGCCAAGATCGGTACTCCTACGAGCAGTACTTC.

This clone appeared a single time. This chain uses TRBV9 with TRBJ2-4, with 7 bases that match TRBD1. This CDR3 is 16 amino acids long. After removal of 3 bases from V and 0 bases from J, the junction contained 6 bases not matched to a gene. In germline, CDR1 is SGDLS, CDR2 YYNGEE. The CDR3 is CASSGGTVPAKNIQYF. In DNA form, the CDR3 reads TGTGCCAGCAGCGGGGGGACAGTCCCAGCCAAAAACATTCAGTACTTC.

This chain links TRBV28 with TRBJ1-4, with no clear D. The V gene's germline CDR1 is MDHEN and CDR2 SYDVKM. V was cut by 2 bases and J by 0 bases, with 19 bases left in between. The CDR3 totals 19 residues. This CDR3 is CASSLRIAGSEATNEKLFF. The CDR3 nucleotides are TGTGCCAGCAGTTTACGAATAGCGGGCAGTGAAGCAACTAATGAAAAACTGTTTTTT.

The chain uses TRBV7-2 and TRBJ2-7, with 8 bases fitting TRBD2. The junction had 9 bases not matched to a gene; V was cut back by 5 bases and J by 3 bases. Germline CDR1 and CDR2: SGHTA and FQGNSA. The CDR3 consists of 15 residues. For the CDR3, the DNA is TGTGCCAGCAGCACAGGGACTAGAGGCCTCTACGAGCAGTACTTC. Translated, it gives CASSTGTRGLYEQYF.

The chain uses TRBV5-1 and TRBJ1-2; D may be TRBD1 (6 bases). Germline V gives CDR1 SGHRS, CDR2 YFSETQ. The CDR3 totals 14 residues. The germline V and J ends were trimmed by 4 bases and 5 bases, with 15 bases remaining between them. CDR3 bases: TGCGCCAGCAGCCCGGAGGGGGAGGGATATGGCTACACCTTC. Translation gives CASSPEGEGYGYTF.

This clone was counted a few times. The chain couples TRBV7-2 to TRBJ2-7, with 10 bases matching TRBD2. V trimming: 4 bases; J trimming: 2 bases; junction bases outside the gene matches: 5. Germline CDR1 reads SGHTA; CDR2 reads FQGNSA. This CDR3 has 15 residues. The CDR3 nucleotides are TGTGCCAGCAGCTCCATAGCGGGAGGAGCCTACGAGCAGTACTTC. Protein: CASSSIAGGAYEQYF.